Detailed here is one TCR beta chain. The target of this receptor is not known. There are no base qualities to consult, and no much larger clone falls within one base. The sample belongs to a study of blood T cell repertoires in COVID-19 (TCRdb year 2020). Regarding the complete study: Collaborator samples came from the United States, Italy and Spain and covered acute and convalescent phases of COVID-19. The material from the prospective study consisted of cDNA or gDNA derived from T cells, B-cell-depleted T cells, or PBMCs. Where available, HLA class I and class II types were obtained from metadata supplied by the sample provider rather than from assay-based typing. Samples were obtained from the ongoing ImmuneRACE study (first 160 participants) and from over 1,000 subjects provided by 6 global collaborators. The repertoires were released in a freely available public database meant as a resource for research on the immune response to SARS-CoV-2. The dataset comprised deeply sampled blood TCRbeta repertoires from subjects exposed to, actively infected with, or recovered from COVID-19. Sample metadata almost always included a de-identified subject ID, COVID-19 status, age in years and sex. What the study reported, not specific to this receptor: How much clinical and demographic metadata was included differed by source and by participant, and the metadata was provided uncurated.

TCRbeta CDR3 regions were amplified from genomic DNA by means of the immunoSEQ Assay, a bias-controlled multiplex PCR. In the authors' own workflow: The number of nucleated cells in each sample was estimated from the amplification of reference gene primers within the assay. Sequence reads were collapsed and filtered to measure the absolute abundance of every unique TCRbeta CDR3 rearrangement. For each sample, productive Simpson clonality was calculated as the square root of Simpson's diversity index across productive rearrangements. TCRdb obtained this table from immuneACCESS and retained in-frame rearrangements with V and J assigned. These tables miss some clones; where compared with another copy, unresolved V genes account for less than half of the shortfall, and the remainder is unexplained. The V and J calls and clone size are taken from that table; D and trimming were inferred from the DNA. In this sample the table shows some 240,000 clones, 80% to 90% of which occur a single time. The top ten clones comprise more than 6.5% of the sample.

Enrolling through a virtual design, the prospective study's participants ranged in age from roughly 18 to 95 years and lived across 20 to 30 United States geographic areas. Cohort assignment in the prospective study relied on participant-reported clinical history from a screening survey and a study questionnaire. Exposed participants had been in contact with someone with a PCR-confirmed or clinician-diagnosed COVID-19 case within 2 weeks of study entry. Each participant in the prospective study had whole blood, serum and a nasopharyngeal or oropharyngeal swab collected by mobile phlebotomists. Over an approximately two-month period, participants in the prospective study had the option of providing additional blood draws and questionnaires. Before DNA extraction, blood samples from the prospective study were shipped at room temperature or frozen. The clonotype comes from a woman aged 45-60 years who had been exposed to COVID-19. The specimen sequenced was PBMCs or T cells enriched from blood (not recorded which).

The CDR3 reads as follows: CASNRLAGSTDTQYF. The nucleotide sequence is TGTGCCAGCAACAGACTAGCGGGGAGCACAGATACGCAGTATTTT. The receptor chain draws on TRBV11-2 and TRBJ2-3; TRBD2 aligns with 11 central bases. Clipping removes 7 bases from V and 0 bases from J, with 3 as the unmatched junction base count. Looking up the germline V gene yields CDR1 SGHAT and CDR2 FQNNGV. Spanning cysteine to phenylalanine, the CDR3 consists of 15 amino acids. Only the CDR3 part of the read is kept: 45 bases, read in frame from the first base.